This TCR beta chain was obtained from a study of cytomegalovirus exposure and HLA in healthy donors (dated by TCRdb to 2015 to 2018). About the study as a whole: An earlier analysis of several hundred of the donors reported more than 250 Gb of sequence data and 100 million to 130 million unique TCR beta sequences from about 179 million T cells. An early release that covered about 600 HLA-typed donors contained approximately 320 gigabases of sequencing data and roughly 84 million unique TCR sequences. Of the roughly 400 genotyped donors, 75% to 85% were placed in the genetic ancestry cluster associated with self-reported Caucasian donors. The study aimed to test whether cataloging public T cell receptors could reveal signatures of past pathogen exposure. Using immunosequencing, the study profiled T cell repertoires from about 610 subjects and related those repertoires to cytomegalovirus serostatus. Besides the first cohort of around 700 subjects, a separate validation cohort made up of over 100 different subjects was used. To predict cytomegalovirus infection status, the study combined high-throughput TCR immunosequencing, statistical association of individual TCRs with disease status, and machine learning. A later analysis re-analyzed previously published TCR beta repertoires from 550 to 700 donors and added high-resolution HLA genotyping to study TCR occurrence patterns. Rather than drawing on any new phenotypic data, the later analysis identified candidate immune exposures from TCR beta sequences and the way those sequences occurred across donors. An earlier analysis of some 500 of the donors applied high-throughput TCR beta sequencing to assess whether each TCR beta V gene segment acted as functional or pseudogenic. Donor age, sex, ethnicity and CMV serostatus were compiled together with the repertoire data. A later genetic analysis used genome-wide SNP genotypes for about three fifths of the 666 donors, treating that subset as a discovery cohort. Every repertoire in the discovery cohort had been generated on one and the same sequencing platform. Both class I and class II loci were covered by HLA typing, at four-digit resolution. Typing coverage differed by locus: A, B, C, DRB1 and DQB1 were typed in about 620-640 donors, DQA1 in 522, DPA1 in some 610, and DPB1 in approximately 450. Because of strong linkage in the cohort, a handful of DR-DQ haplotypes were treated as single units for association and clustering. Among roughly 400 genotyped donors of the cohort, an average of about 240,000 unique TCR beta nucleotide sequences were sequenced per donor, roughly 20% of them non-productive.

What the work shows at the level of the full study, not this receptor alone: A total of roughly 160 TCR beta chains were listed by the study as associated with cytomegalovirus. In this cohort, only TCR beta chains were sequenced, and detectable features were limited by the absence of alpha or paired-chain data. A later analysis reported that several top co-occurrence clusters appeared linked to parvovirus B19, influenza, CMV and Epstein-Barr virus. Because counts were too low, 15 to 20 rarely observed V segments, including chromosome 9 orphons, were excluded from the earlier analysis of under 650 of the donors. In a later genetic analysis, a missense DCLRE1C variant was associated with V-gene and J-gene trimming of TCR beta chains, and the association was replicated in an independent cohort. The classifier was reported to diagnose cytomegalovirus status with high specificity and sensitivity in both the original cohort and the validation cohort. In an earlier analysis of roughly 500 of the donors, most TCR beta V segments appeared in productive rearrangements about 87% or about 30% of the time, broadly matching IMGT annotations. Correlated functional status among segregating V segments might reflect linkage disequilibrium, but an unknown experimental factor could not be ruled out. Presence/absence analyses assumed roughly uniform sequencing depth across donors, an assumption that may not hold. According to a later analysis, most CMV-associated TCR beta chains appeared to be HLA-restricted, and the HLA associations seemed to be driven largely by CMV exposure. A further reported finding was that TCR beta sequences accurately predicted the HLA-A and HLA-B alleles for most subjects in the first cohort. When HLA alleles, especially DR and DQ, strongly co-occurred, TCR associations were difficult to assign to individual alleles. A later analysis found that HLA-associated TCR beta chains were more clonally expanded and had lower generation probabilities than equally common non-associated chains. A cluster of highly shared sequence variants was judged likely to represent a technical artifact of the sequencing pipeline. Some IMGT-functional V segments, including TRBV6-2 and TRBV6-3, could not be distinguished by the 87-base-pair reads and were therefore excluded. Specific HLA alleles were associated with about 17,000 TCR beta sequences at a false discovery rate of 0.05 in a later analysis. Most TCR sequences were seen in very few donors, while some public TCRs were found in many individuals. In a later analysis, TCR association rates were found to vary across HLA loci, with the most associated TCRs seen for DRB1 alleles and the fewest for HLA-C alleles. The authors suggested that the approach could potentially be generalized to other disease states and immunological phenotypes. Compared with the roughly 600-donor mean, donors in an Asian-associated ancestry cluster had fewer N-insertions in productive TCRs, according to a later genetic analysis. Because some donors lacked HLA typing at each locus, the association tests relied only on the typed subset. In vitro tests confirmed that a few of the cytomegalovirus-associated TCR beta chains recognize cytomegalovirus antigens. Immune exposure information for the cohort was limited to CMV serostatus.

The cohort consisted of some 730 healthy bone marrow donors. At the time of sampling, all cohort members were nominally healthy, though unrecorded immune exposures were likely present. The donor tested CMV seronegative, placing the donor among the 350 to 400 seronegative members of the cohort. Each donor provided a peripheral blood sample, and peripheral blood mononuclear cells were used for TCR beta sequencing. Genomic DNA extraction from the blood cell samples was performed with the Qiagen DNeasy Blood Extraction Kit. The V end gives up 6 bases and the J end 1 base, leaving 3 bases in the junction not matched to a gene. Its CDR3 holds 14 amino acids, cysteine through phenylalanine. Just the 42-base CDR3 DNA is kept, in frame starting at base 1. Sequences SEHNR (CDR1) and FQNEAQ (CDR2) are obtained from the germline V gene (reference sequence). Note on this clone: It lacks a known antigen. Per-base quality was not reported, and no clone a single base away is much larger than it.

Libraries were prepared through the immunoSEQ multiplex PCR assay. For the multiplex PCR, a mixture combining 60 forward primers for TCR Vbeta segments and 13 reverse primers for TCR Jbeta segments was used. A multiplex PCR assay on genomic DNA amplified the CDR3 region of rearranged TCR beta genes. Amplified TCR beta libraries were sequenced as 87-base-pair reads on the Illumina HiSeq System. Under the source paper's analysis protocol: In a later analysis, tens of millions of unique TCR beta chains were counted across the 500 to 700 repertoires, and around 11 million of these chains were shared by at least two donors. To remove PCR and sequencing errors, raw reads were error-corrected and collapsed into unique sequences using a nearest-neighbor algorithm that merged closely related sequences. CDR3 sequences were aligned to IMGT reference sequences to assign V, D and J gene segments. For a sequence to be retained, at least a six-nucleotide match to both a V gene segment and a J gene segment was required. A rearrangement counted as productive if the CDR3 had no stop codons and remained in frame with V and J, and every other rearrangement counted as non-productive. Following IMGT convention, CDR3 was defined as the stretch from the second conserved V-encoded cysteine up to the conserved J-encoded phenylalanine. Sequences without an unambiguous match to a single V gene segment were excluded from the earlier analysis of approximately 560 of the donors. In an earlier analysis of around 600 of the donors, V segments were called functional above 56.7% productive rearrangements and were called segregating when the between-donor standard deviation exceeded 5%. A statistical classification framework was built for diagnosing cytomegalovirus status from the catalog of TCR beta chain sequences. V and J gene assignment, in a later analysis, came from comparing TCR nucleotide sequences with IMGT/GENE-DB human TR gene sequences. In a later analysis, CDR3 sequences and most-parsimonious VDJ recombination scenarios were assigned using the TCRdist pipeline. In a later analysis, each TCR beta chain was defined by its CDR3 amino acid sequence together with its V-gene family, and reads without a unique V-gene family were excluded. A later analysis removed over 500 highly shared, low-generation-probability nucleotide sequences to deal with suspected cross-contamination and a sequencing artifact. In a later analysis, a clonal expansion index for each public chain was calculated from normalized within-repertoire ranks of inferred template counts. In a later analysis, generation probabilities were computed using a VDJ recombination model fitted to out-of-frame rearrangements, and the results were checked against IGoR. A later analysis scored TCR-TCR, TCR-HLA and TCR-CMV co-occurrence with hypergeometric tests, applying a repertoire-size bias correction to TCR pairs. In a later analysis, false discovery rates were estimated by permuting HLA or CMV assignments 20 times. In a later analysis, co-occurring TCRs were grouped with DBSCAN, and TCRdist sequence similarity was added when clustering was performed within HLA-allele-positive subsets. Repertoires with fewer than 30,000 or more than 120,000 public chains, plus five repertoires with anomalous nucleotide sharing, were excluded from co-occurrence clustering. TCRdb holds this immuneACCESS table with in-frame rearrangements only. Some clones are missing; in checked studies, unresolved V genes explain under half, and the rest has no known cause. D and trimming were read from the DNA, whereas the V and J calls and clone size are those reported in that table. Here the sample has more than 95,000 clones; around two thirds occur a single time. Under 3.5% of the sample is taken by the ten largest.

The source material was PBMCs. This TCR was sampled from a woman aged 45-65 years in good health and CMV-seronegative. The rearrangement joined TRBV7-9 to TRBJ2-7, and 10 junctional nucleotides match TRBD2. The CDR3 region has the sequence CASSLTSGSYEQYF. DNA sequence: TGTGCCAGCAGTTTGACTAGCGGGTCCTACGAGCAGTACTTC.